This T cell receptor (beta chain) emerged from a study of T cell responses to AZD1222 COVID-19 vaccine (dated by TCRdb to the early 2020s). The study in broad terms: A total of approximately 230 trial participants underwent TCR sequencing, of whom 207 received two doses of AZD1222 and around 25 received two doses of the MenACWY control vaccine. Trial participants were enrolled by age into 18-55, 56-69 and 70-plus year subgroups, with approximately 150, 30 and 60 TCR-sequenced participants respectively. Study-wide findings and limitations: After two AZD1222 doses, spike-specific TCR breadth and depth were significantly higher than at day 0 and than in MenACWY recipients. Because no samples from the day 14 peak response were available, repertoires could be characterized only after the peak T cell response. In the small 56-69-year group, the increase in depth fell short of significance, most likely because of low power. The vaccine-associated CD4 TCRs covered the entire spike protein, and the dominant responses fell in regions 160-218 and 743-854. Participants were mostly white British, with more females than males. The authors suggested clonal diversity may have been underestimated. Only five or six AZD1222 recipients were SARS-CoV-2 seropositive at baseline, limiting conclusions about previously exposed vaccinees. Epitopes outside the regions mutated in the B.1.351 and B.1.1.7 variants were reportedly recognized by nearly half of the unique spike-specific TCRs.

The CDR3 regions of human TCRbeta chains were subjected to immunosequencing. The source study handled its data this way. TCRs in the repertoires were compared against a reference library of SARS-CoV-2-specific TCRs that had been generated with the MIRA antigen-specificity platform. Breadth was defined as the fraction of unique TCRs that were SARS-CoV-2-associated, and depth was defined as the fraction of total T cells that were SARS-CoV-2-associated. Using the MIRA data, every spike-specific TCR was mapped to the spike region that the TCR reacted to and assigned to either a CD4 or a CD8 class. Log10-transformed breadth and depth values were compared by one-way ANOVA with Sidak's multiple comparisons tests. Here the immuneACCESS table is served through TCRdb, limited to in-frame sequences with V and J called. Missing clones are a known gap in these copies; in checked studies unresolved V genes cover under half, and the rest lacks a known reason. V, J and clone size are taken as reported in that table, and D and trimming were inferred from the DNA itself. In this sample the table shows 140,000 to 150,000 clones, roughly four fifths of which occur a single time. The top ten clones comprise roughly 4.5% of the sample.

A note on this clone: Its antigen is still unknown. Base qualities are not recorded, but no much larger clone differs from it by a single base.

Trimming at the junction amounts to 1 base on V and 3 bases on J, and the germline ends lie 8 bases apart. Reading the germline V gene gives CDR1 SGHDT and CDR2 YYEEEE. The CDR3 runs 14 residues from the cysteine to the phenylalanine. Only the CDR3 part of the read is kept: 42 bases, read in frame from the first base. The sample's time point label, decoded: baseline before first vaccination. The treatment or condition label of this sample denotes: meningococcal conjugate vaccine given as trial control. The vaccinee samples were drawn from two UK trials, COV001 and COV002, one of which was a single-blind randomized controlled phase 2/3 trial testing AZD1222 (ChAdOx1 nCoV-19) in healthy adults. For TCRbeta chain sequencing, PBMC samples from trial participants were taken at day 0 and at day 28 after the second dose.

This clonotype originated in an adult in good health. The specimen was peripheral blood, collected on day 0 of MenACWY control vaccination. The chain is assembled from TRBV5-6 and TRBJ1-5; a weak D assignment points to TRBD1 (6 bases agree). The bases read TGTGCCAGCAGCTTGCGGGACAACAATCAGCCCCAGCATTTT. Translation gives CASSLRDNNQPQHF.